This TCR beta chain was documented in a study of cytomegalovirus exposure and HLA in healthy donors. General observations from the study: Several of the most significant clusters were apparently associated with common viral pathogens in a later analysis. In vitro confirmation showed three CMV-associated chains to be CMV antigen specific. Accurate predictions that matched the HLA-A and HLA-B alleles of most subjects were reportedly made from TCR beta sequences.

The primer mix had 60 Vbeta and 13 Jbeta primers. TCRdb's table, derived via immunoSEQ multiplex PCR, lists solely in-frame clones and lacks some. The table records tens of thousands of clones, around 80% of them present only once. As regards this clone: Its antigen is unidentified.

Input material: PBMCs. This receptor was identified in a man in his forties or fifties in good health and CMV-seropositive.

CDR3 nucleotide sequence: TGCGCCAGCAGTCAATCCCCAGGGACAGGGGGCGTCTCTGGAAACACCATATATTTT. It is translated as CASSQSPGTGGVSGNTIYF. The chain combines TRBV23-1 with TRBJ1-3; 12 bases fit TRBD1. TRBV23-1 is marked as an open reading frame, function uncertain. Losses at the gene ends were 0 bases for V and 0 bases for J; bases not matched to a gene: 6. This CDR3 has 19 amino acids.